This record covers a single T cell receptor beta chain. This CDR3 is built from 19 residues. V gave up 5 bases and J gave up 3 bases, with 29 bases separating them. Germline CDR1 is MNHEY and CDR2 is SVGEGT. These data belong to a study of blood T cell repertoires in COVID-19. Across the study: Italy, Spain and the United States were the sources of the convalescent and acute COVID-19 samples. Sample material is recorded as cDNA or gDNA derived from T cells, B-cell-depleted T cells, or PBMCs.

The authors' processing: Estimation of nucleated cell counts relied on the amplification of reference gene primers. Data came from immunoSEQ multiplex PCR; TCRdb stores just in-frame clones and leaves some out. V and J calls and clone size are as listed in that table; D and trimming were resolved from the DNA. The table shows roughly 340,000 clones, with 87% occurring only once. One Seattle source followed patients from active infection through their disease course. Input material: peripheral blood. This TCR came from a woman aged 50 to 60 with COVID-19, enrolled during active disease. This chain links TRBV6-2 or TRBV6-3 with TRBJ2-7, with D tentatively TRBD1 (7 bases). Here the CDR3 reads CASSPLRGGGHTLYYEQYF. Here the CDR3 DNA reads TGTGCCAGCAGTCCCCTTCGTGGAGGGGGCCATACTCTCTACTACGAGCAGTACTTC.